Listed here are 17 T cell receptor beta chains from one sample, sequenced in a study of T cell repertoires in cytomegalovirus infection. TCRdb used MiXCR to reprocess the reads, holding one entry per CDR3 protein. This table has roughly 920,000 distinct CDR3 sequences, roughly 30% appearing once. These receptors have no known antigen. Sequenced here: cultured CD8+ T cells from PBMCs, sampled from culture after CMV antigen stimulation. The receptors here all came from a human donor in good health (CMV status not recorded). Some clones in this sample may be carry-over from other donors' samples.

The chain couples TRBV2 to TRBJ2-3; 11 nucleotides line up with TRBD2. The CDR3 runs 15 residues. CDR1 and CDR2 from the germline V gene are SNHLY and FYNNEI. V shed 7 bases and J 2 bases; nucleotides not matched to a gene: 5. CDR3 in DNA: TGTGCCAGCAAGGCTAGCGGGGGGCTCACAGATACGCAGTATTTT. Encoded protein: CASKASGGLTDTQYF.

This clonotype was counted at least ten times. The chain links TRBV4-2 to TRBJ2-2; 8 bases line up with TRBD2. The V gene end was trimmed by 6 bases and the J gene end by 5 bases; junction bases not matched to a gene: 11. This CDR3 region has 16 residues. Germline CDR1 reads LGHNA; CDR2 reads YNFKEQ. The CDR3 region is CASRLAAGGYTGELFF. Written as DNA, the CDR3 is TGTGCCAGCAGACTCGCGGCGGGGGGCTATACCGGGGAGCTGTTTTTT.

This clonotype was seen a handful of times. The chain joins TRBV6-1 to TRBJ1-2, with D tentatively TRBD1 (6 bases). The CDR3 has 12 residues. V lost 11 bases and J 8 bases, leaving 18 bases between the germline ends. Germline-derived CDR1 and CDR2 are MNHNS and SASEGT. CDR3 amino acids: CAGAGGGRGYTF. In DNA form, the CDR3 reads TGTGCCGGGGCCGGAGGGGGTCGGGGCTACACCTTC.

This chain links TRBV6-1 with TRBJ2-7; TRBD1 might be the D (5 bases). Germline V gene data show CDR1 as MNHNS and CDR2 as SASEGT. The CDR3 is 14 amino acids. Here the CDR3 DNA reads TGTGCCGGCAGTGAGTACAGGACGGGCTACGAGCAGTACGTC. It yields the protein CAGSEYRTGYEQYV.

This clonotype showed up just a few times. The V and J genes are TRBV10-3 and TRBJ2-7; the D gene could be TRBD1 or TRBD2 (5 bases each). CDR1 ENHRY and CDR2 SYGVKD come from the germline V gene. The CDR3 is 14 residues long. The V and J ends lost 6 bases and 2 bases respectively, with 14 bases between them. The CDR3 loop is CAISPGPSTYEQYV. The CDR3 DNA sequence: TGTGCCATCAGCCCGGGACCGTCGACCTACGAGCAGTACGTC.

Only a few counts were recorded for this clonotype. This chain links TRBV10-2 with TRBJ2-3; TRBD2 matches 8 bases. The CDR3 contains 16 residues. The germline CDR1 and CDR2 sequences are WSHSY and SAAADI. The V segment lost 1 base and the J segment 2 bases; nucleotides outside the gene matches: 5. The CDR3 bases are TGCGCCAGCAGTGAGTTCGGGGGGGCGGTCACAGATACGCAGTATTTT. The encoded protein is CASSEFGGAVTDTQYF.

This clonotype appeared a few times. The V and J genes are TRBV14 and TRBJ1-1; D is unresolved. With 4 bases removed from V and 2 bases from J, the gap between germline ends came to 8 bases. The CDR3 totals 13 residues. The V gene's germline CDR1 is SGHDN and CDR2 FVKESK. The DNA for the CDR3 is TGTGCCAGCAGCCCCGCCAGCAACACTGAAGCTTTCTTT. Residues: CASSPASNTEAFF.

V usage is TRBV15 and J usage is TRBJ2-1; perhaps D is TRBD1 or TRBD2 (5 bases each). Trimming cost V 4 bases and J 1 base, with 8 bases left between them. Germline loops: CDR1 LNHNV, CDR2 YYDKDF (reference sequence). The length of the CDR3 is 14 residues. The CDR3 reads CATSTGTSYNEQFF. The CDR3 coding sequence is TGTGCCACCAGCACAGGGACGTCCTACAATGAGCAGTTCTTC. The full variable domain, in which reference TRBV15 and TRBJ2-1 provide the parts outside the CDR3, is DAMVIQNPRYQVTQFGKPVTLSCSQTLNHNVMYWYQQKSSQAPKLLFHYYDKDFNNEADTPDNFQSRRPNTSFCFLDIRSPGLGDTAMYLCATSTGTSYNEQFFGPGTRLTVL.

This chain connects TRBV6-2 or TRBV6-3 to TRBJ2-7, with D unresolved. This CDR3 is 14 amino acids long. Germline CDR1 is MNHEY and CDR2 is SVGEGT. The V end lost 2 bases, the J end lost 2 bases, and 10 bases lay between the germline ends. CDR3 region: CASSYPGRAYEQYV. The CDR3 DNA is TGTGCCAGCAGTTACCCGGGTCGTGCCTACGAGCAGTACGTC.

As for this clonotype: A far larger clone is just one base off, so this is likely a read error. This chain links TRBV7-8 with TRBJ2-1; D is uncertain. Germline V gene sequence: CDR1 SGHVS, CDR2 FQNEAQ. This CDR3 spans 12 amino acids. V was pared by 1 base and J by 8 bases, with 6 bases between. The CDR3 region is CASSLEEYEQFF. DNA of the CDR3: TGTGCCAGCAGCTTAGAGGAATATGAGCAGTTCTTC.

CDR3 nucleotide sequence: TGCGCCAGCAGCCAAGATTGGACGGGGGAGCAGTTCTTC. It encodes CASSQDWTGEQFF. The V and J genes are TRBV4-1 and TRBJ2-1, with D possibly matching TRBD2 (5 bases). Between the trimmed V and J ends, which lost 0 bases and 10 bases, there was a span of 10 bases. This CDR3 is 13 amino acids long. Germline-derived CDR1 and CDR2 are MGHRA and YSYEKL.

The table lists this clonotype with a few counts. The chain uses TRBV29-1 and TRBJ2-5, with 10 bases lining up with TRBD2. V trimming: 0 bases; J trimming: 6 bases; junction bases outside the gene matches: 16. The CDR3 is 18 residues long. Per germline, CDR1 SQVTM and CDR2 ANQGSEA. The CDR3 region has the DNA TGCAGCGTTGAAGATCCAAGCGACCAGCGGGGGGGATGGAAGACCCAGTACTTC. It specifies CSVEDPSDQRGGWKTQYF. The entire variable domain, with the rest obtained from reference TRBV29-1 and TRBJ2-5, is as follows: SAVISQKPSRDICQRGTSLTIQCQVDSQVTMMFWYRQQPGQSLTLIATANQGSEATYESGFVIDKFPISRPNLTFSTLTVSNMSPEDSSIYLCSVEDPSDQRGGWKTQYFGPGTRLLVL.

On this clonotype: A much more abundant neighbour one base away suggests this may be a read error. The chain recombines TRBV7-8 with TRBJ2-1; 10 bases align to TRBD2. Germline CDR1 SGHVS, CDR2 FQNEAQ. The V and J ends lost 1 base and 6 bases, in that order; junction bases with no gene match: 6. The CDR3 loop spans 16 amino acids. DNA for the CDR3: TGTGCCAGCAGCTTAGTACTAGCGGGGATCTTCAATGAGCAGTTCTTC. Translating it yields CASSLVLAGIFNEQFF.

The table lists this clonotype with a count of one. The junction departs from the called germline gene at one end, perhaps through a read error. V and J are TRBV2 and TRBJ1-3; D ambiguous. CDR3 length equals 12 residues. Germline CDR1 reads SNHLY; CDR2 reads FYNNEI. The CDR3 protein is CASSVSVYWVSF. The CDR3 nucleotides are TGTGCCAGCAGTGTGTCGGTATACTGGGTCTCTTTT.

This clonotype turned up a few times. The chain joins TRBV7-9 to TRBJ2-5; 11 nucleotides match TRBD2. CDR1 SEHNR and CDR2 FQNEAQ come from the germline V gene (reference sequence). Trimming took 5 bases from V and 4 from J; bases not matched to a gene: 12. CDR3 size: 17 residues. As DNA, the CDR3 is TGTGCCAGCAGCAACCCGCGGATAGCGGGGGGGCGAGAGACCCAGTACTTC. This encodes CASSNPRIAGGRETQYF.

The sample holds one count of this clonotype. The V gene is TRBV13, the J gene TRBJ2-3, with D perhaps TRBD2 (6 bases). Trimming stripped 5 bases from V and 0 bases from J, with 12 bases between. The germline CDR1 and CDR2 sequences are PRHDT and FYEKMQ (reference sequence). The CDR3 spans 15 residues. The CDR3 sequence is CASSGGIPSTDTQYF. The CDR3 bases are TGTGCCAGCAGCGGGGGGATACCTAGCACAGATACGCAGTATTTT.

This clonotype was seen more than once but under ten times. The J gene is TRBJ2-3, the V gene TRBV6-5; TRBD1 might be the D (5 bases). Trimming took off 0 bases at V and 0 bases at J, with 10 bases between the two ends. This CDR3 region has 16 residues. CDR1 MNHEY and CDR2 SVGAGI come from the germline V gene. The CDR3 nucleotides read TGTGCCAGCAGTTACTCGACAGTCTTCAGCACAGATACGCAGTATTTT. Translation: CASSYSTVFSTDTQYF.